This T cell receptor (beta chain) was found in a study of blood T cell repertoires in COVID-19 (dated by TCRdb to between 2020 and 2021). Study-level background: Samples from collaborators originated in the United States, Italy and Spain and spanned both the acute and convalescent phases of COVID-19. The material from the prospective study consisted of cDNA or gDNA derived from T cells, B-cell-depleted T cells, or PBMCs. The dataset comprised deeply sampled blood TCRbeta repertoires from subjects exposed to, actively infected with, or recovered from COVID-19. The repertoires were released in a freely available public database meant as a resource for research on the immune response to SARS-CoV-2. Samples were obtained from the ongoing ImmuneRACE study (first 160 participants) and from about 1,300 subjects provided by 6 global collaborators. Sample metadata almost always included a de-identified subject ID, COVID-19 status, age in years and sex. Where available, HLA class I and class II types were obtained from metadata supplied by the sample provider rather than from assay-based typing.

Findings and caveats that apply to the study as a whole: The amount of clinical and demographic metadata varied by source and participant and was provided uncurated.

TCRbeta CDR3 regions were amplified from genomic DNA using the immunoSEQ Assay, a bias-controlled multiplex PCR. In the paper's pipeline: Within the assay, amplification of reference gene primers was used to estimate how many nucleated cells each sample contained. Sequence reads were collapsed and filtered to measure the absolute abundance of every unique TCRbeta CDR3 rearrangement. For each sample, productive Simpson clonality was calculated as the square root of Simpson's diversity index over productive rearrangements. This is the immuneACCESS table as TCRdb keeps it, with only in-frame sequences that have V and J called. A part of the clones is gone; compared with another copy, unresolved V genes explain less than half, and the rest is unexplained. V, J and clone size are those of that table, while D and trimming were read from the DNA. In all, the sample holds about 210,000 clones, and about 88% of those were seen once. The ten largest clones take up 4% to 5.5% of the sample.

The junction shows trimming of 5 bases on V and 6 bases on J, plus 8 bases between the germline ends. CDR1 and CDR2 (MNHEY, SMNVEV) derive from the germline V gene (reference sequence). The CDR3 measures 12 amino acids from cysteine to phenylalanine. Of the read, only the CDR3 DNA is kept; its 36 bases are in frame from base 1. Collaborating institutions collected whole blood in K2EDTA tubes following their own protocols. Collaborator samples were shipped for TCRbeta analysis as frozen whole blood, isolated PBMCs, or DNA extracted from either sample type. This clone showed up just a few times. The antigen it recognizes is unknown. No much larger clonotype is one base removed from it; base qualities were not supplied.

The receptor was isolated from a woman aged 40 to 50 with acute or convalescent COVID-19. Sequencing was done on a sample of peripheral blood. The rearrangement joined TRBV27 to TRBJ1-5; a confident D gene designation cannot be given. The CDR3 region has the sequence CASSQSGQPQHF. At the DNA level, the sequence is TGTGCCAGCAGTCAGAGCGGTCAGCCCCAGCATTTT.